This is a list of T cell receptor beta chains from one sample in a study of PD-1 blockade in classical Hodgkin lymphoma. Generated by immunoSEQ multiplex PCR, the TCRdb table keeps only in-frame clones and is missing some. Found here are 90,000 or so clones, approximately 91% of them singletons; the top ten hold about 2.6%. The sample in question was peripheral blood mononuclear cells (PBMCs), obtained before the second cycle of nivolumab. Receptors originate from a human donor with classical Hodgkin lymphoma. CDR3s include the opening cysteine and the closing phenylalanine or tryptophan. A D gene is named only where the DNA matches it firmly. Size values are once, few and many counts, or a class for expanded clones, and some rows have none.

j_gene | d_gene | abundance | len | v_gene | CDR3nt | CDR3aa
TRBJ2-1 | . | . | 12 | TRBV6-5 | TGTGCCAGCAGGAAACCATACAATGAGCAGTTCTTC | CASRKPYNEQFF
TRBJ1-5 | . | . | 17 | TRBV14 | TGTGCCAGCAGCCAAGAGGGAGCGGGGGCAAGCAATCAGCCCCAGCATTTT | CASSQEGAGASNQPQHF
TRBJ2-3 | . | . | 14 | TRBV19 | TGTGCCACAGCGAGGGAGTTTAGCACAGATACGCAGTATTTT | CATAREFSTDTQYF
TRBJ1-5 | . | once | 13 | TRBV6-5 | TGTGCCAGCAGTTACTCGAGCTGGCAGCCCCAGCATTTT | CASSYSSWQPQHF
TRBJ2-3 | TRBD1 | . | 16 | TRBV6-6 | TGTGCCAGCAGTTACCCTCGGACAGGGGGCGCAGATACGCAGTATTTT | CASSYPRTGGADTQYF
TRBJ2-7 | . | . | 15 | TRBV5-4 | TGTGCCAGCAGCTTAGGACAGTTACCAGCCTACGAGCAGTACTTC | CASSLGQLPAYEQYF
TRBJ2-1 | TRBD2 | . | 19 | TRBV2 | TGTGCCAGCAGTGAAGGTGGGGTACTTAGCGGGAGGGCCTACAATGAGCAGTTCTTC | CASSEGGVLSGRAYNEQFF
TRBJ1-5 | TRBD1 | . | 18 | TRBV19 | TGTGCCAGTAGTATGTCCCTCCTCAGGGACAGGTTCAATCAGCCCCAGCATTTT | CASSMSLLRDRFNQPQHF
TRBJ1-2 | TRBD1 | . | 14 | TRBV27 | TGTGCCAGCAGAGAGACAGGGGGCGTCTATGGCTACACCTTC | CASRETGGVYGYTF
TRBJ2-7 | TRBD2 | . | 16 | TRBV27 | TGTGCCAGCGGGACTAGCGGGACCAAGATCTCCTACGAGCAGTACTTC | CASGTSGTKISYEQYF
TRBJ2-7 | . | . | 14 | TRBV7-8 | TGTGCCAGCAGCCCTTCCCCCTACTCCTACGAGCAGTACTTC | CASSPSPYSYEQYF
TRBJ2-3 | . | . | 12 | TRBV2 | TGTGCCAGCACCTTCCTTGCCGATACGCAGTATTTT | CASTFLADTQYF
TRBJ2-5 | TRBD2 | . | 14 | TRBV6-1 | TGTGCCAGCACCCTGGAGGGGCGGGAGGGGACCCAGTACTTC | CASTLEGREGTQYF
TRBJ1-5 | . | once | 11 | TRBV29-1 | TGCAGCGTTGGGGAAATAAGGCCCCAGCATTTT | CSVGEIRPQHF
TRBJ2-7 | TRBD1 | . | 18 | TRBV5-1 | TGCGCCAGCAGCTCCTCCCGTGGCCCGGGACAGAGCCTGTACGAGCAGTACTTC | CASSSSRGPGQSLYEQYF
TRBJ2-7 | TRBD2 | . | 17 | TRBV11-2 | TGTGCCAGCAGCGGGGGACTAGCGGGAGCCTTTTCCTACGAGCAGTACTTC | CASSGGLAGAFSYEQYF
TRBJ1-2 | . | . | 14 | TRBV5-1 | TGCGCCAGCAGCTTGGGCCCGGGCCTCCCGGGCTACACCTTC | CASSLGPGLPGYTF
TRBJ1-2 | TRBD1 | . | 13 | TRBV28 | TGTGCCAGCCCTCGGGACAGGAACTATGGCTACACCTTC | CASPRDRNYGYTF
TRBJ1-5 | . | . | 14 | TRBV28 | TGTGCCAGCAGTTTATTGGGGGGCGGCCAGCCCCAGCATTTT | CASSLLGGGQPQHF
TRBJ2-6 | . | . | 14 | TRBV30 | TGTGCCTGGAGGGTACGCTCTGGGGCCAACGTCCTGACTTTC | CAWRVRSGANVLTF